This TCR beta chain stems from a study of post-analysis software for immune sequencing data. The overall study: The patients showed relapsing-remitting, secondary progressive and progressive-relapsing multiple sclerosis courses.

Unique molecular identifiers were carried by the TCR beta cDNA libraries. One entry per CDR3 protein, called by TCRdb with MiXCR from the PCR reads. The table records roughly 600,000 distinct CDR3 sequences, roughly two fifths of them present only once. Study results and caveats: Strong co-clustering by F measure linked samples that shared a preparation batch. Controls had lower frequencies than patients of roughly five TRBV segments, which included TRBV5-6, TRBV5-1 and TRBV20-1.

With regard to this clonotype: Its antigen is not known.

CDR1 DFQATT and CDR2 SNEGSKA come from the germline V gene (reference sequence). This CDR3 contains 13 residues. V was pared by 4 bases and J by 2 bases, with 12 bases between. The source is a girl aged 5-17 years with multiple sclerosis. The chain couples TRBV20-1 to TRBJ2-7; D is tentatively TRBD1 or TRBD2 (5 bases each). Sequencing input: blood. CDR3 sequence: CSATGTDAYEQYF. The CDR3 DNA sequence: TGCAGTGCTACCGGGACGGATGCCTACGAGCAGTACTTC.